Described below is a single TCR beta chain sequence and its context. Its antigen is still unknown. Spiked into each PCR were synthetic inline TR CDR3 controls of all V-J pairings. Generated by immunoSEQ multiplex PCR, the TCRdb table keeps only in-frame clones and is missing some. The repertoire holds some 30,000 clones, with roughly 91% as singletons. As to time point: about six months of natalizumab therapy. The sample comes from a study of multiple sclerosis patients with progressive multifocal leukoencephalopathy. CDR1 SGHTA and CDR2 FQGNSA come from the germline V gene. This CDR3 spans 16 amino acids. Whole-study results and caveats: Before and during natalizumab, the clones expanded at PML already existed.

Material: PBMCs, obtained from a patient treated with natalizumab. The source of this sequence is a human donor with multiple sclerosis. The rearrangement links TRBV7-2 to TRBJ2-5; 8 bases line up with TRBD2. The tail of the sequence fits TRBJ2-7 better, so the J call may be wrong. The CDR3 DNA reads TGTGCCAGCAGCCCATGGGGCCGCCGCGGGGGGAACGAGCAGTACTTC. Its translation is CASSPWGRRGGNEQYF.